A single sample is the source of the 6 T cell receptor beta chains below, sequenced in a study of OX40 agonist ivuxolimab in advanced cancers. Measured with immunoSEQ multiplex PCR; TCRdb has only the in-frame clones, and not every one. The sample has roughly 74,000 clones, around 82% seen once. Sequencing was performed on CD4+ or CD8+ T cells sorted from blood, taken in a trial of the OX40 agonist ivuxolimab. These receptors originate from an adult with an advanced solid tumor such as melanoma, head and neck, liver or kidney cancer.

The chain is built from TRBV10-2 and TRBJ2-7; 7 bases fit TRBD2. Unmatched junction bases numbered 3, after V lost 8 bases and J lost 2 bases. Germline V CDR1 and CDR2: WSHSY, SAAADI. There are 12 residues in the CDR3. The CDR3 protein is CASRGDPYEQYF. CDR3 DNA: TGCGCCAGCCGGGGGGATCCCTACGAGCAGTACTTC.

The genes are TRBV6-5 and TRBJ2-1; 9 bases map to TRBD2. The V and J ends lost 7 bases and 7 bases, in that order; junction bases with no gene match: 11. Germline CDR1 reads MNHEY; CDR2 reads SVGAGI. This CDR3 comprises 15 residues. The CDR3 sequence: CASTSRRGGLNEQFF. The CDR3 region has the DNA TGTGCCAGCACCTCTAGGCGGGGGGGCTTGAATGAGCAGTTCTTC.

The chain links TRBV7-2 to TRBJ2-7, with a tentative D call TRBD2 (6 bases). Germline V gives CDR1 SGHTA, CDR2 FQGNSA. V lost 4 bases, J lost 6 bases, and 22 bases lay in between. The CDR3 extends over 16 amino acids. This CDR3 is CASSWGWRAQPGEQYF. In DNA form, the CDR3 reads TGTGCCAGCAGCTGGGGGTGGAGGGCACAACCAGGCGAGCAGTACTTC. The full variable domain, in which reference TRBV7-2 and TRBJ2-7 provide the parts outside the CDR3, is GAGVSQSPSNKVTEKGKDVELRCDPISGHTALYWYRQSLGQGLEFLIYFQGNSAPDKSGLPSDRFSAERTGGSVSTLTIQRTQQEDSAVYLCASSWGWRAQPGEQYFGPGTRLTVT.

This chain joins TRBV5-6 and TRBJ1-2; D perhaps matches TRBD1 (6 bases). This CDR3 is 12 amino acids long. Trimming cost V 6 bases and J 8 bases, with 14 bases left between them. The germline V gene has CDR1 SGHDT and CDR2 YYEEEE. CDR3 nucleotides: TGTGCCAGCACCTACGGGGGCAGCGGCTACACCTTC. This gives the protein CASTYGGSGYTF.

This chain's CDR3 is CASTQGVGGYGYTF. The DNA of the CDR3 is TGTGCCAGCACCCAGGGGGTGGGGGGCTATGGCTACACCTTC. This chain connects TRBV6-5 to TRBJ1-2, with 7 bases identical to TRBD1. V was pared by 7 bases and J by 4 bases, with 9 bases of the junction left unmatched. This CDR3 is built from 14 residues. The germline CDR1 and CDR2 sequences are MNHEY and SVGAGI.

Only one count was recorded for this clone. The DNA for the CDR3 is TGTGCTAGTGGTTTGTCCGTCGGAAACACCATATATTTT. Protein sequence: CASGLSVGNTIYF. The chain carries TRBV12-5 and TRBJ1-3; no definite D call. This CDR3 is 13 amino acids long. Trimming left V 2 bases short and J 4 bases short, with 6 bases between. CDR1 is LGHNT, CDR2 FRNRAP, per germline. The entire variable domain, with the rest obtained from reference TRBV12-5 and TRBJ1-3, is as follows: DARVTQTPRHKVTEMGQEVTMRCQPILGHNTVFWYRQTMMQGLELLAYFRNRAPLDDSGMPKDRFSAEMPDATLATLKIQPSEPRDSAVYFCASGLSVGNTIYFGEGSWLTVV.